This TCR beta chain came from a study of cytomegalovirus exposure and HLA in healthy donors (dated by TCRdb to 2016 to 2017). In the study overall: In an earlier analysis of around 540 of the donors, about 260 Gb of sequence data and some 120 million unique TCR beta sequences from 180 million or so T cells were reported. Around 330 gigabases of sequencing data and roughly 80 million unique TCR sequences made up an early release that covered over 550 HLA-typed donors. Among the roughly 410 genotyped donors, 75% to 90% belonged to the genetic ancestry cluster associated with self-reported Caucasian donors. The study aimed to test whether cataloging public T cell receptors could reveal signatures of past pathogen exposure. Using immunosequencing, the study profiled T cell repertoires from around 680 subjects and related those repertoires to cytomegalovirus serostatus. A separate validation cohort of roughly 130 different subjects was used in addition to the 666-subject first cohort. To predict cytomegalovirus infection status, the study brought together high-throughput TCR immunosequencing, statistical association of individual TCRs with disease status, and machine learning. A later analysis re-analyzed previously published TCR beta repertoires from roughly 630 donors and added high-resolution HLA genotyping to study TCR occurrence patterns. In the later analysis, no new phenotypic data were used to find candidate immune exposures; instead, reliance was placed on TCR beta sequences and their occurrence across donors. An earlier analysis of 587 of the donors used high-throughput TCR beta sequencing to judge whether each TCR beta V gene segment behaved as functional or pseudogenic. Donor age, sex, ethnicity and CMV serostatus were compiled together with the repertoire data. A later genetic analysis took genome-wide SNP genotypes for about three fifths of the roughly 670 donors and used that subset as a discovery cohort. Every repertoire in the discovery cohort had been generated on one and the same sequencing platform. HLA typing covered class I and class II loci at four-digit resolution. The number of donors typed differed by locus, with roughly 620-630 for A, B, C, DRB1 and DQB1, more than 500 for DQA1, approximately 570 for DPA1, and some 440 for DPB1. Roughly 5 DR-DQ haplotypes were handled as single units for association and clustering because linkage in the cohort was strong. On average, 235,054 unique TCR beta nucleotide sequences were sequenced per donor among some 430 genotyped donors of the cohort, with about 19% of those sequences being non-productive. What the work shows at the level of the full study, not this receptor alone: This cohort had only TCR beta chains sequenced, and the lack of alpha or paired-chain data limited which features could be detected. A further reported finding was that TCR beta sequences accurately predicted the HLA-A and HLA-B alleles for most subjects in the first cohort. A few of the identified cytomegalovirus-associated TCR beta chains were confirmed in vitro to be specific for cytomegalovirus antigens. Broadly in line with IMGT annotations, most TCR beta V segments showed up in productive rearrangements about 87% or about 30% of the time in an earlier analysis of 587 of the donors. The earlier analysis of about 600 of the donors excluded roughly 17 rarely observed V segments, including chromosome 9 orphons, because counts were too low. Compared with the 666-donor mean, donors in an Asian-associated ancestry cluster had fewer N-insertions in productive TCRs, according to a later genetic analysis. Across donors, most TCR sequences were observed very rarely, whereas some public TCRs were present in many individuals. A later analysis reported that several top co-occurrence clusters appeared linked to parvovirus B19, influenza, CMV and Epstein-Barr virus. According to a later analysis, most CMV-associated TCR beta chains appeared to be HLA-restricted, and the HLA associations seemed to be driven largely by CMV exposure. Correlated functional status among segregating V segments might be attributable to linkage disequilibrium, but an unknown experimental factor could not be ruled out. Some IMGT-functional V segments, including TRBV6-2 and TRBV6-3, could not be distinguished by the 87-base-pair reads and were therefore excluded. Because HLA typing was missing for some donors at each locus, association tests included only the typed subset. It was suggested by the authors that the approach could potentially be generalized to other disease states and immunological phenotypes. A group of highly shared sequence variants was considered likely to be a technical artifact of the sequencing pipeline. In a later analysis, TCR association rates were found to vary across HLA loci, with the most associated TCRs seen for DRB1 alleles and the fewest for HLA-C alleles. The only immune exposure information available for the cohort was CMV serostatus. The classifier was reported to diagnose cytomegalovirus status with high specificity and sensitivity in both the original cohort and the validation cohort. In a later genetic analysis, a missense DCLRE1C variant was associated with V-gene and J-gene trimming of TCR beta chains, and the association was replicated in an independent cohort. Specific HLA alleles were associated with 15,000 to 20,000 TCR beta sequences at a false discovery rate of 0.05 in a later analysis. The study listed 164 TCR beta chains as associated with cytomegalovirus. When HLA alleles, especially DR and DQ, strongly co-occurred, TCR associations were difficult to assign to individual alleles. Sequencing depth was assumed to be roughly uniform across donors in the presence/absence analyses, though that assumption may not hold. In a later analysis, HLA-associated TCR beta chains showed more clonal expansion and lower generation probabilities than non-associated chains that were equally common.

The V and J ends are trimmed by 5 bases and 5 bases, leaving 15 bases between them. Its CDR3 holds 14 amino acids, cysteine through phenylalanine. Here the CDR3 DNA is all that survives: 42 bases in frame from base 1. CDR1 and CDR2 were assigned from the germline V gene (reference sequence) as SEHNR and FQNEAQ. Turning to this clone: The antigen this receptor binds is unknown. No quality values exist for individual bases; no much larger clone is one base distant.

The library came from the immunoSEQ multiplex PCR assay. For the multiplex PCR, a mixture combining 60 forward primers for TCR Vbeta segments and 13 reverse primers for TCR Jbeta segments was used. Amplification of the CDR3 region of rearranged TCR beta genes was performed with a multiplex PCR assay on genomic DNA. The amplified TCR beta libraries were sequenced on the Illumina HiSeq System as 87-base-pair reads. Turning to the authors' computational methods: In a later analysis, some 80 million unique TCR beta chains were counted across the roughly 670 repertoires, and roughly 9.9 million of these chains were shared by at least two donors. A nearest-neighbor algorithm error-corrected the raw reads and collapsed the reads into unique sequences, merging closely related sequences to remove PCR and sequencing errors. CDR3 sequences were aligned to IMGT reference sequences to assign V, D and J gene segments. For a sequence to be retained, at least a six-nucleotide match to both a V gene segment and a J gene segment was required. Rearrangements were called productive when the CDR3 lacked stop codons and stayed in frame with V and J; all others were non-productive. CDR3 was defined by IMGT convention, running from the second conserved V-encoded cysteine to the conserved J-encoded phenylalanine. Sequences without an unambiguous match to a single V gene segment were excluded from the earlier analysis of almost 600 of the donors. In an earlier analysis of roughly 500 of the donors, V segments were called functional above 56.7% productive rearrangements and were called segregating when the between-donor standard deviation exceeded 5%. A statistical classification framework was built to diagnose cytomegalovirus status from the catalog of TCR beta chain sequences. A later analysis assigned V and J genes by comparing TCR nucleotide sequences with IMGT/GENE-DB human TR gene sequences. Using the TCRdist pipeline, a later analysis assigned CDR3 sequences along with most-parsimonious VDJ recombination scenarios. In a later analysis, each TCR beta chain was defined by its CDR3 amino acid sequence together with its V-gene family, and reads lacking a unique V-gene family were excluded. In a later analysis, approximately 640 highly shared, low-generation-probability nucleotide sequences were removed to address suspected cross-contamination and a sequencing artifact. A later analysis calculated a clonal expansion index for each public chain from normalized within-repertoire ranks of inferred template counts. A later analysis computed generation probabilities with a VDJ recombination model fitted to out-of-frame rearrangements, and checked the results against IGoR. A later analysis scored TCR-TCR, TCR-HLA and TCR-CMV co-occurrence with hypergeometric tests, applying a repertoire-size bias correction to TCR pairs. In a later analysis, false discovery rates were estimated by permuting HLA or CMV assignments 20 times. In a later analysis, co-occurring TCRs were grouped using DBSCAN, with TCRdist sequence similarity added in when clustering inside HLA-allele-positive subsets. Repertoires with fewer than 30,000 or more than 120,000 public chains, plus five repertoires with anomalous nucleotide sharing, were excluded from co-occurrence clustering. The table was pulled from immuneACCESS by TCRdb, which kept in-frame rearrangements only. Such tables lose some clones; where checked, under half of the loss comes from unresolved V genes, and the rest has no known cause. From that table come the V and J calls and clone size; the DNA was used to work out D and trimming. The sample profile shows 150,000 or so clones; around 80% of them were found once. Roughly an eighth of the sample comes from the top ten.

In total, approximately 700 healthy bone marrow donors made up the cohort. At the time of sampling, all cohort members were nominally healthy, though unrecorded immune exposures were likely present. The donor tested CMV seropositive and was one of the 289 seropositive cohort members. A peripheral blood sample was collected from each donor, and TCR beta sequencing was performed on peripheral blood mononuclear cells. The Qiagen DNeasy Blood Extraction Kit was used to extract genomic DNA from the blood cell samples. The specimen sequenced was PBMCs. The chain joins TRBV7-9 to TRBJ2-5, and perhaps TRBD1 as D gene, on 5 matching bases. This receptor was taken from a man aged 35-49 years in good health and CMV-seropositive. The CDR3: CASSRSQGGETQYF. The bases are TGTGCCAGCAGCAGAAGTCAGGGTGGCGAGACCCAGTACTTC.